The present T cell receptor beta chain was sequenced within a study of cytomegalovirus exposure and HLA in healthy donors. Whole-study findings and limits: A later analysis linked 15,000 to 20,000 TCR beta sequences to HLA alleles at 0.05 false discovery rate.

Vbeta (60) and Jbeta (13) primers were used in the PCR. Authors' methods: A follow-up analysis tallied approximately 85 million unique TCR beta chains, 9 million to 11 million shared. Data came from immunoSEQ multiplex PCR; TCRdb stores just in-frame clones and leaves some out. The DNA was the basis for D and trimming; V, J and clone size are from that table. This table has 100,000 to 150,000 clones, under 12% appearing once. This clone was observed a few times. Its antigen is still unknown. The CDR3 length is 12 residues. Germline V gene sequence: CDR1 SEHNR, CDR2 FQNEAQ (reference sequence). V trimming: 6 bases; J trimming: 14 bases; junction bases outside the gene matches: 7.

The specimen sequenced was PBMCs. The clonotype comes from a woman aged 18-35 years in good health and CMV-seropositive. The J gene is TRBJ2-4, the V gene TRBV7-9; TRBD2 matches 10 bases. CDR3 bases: TGTGCCAGCAGGAATGGACTAGCGGAAGAGTACTTC. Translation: CASRNGLAEEYF.